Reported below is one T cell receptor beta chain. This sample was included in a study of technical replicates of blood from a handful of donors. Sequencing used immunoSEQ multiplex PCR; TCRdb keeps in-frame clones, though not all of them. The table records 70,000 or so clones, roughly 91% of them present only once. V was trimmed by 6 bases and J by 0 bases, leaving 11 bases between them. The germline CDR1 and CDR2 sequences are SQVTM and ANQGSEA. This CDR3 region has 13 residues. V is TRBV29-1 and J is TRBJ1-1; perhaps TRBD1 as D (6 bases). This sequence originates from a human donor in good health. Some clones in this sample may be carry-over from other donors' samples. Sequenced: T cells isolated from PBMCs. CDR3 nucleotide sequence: TGCAGCGTGAGGACAGCGATGAACACTGAAGCTTTCTTT. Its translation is CSVRTAMNTEAFF.